Shown below are 9 T cell receptor beta chains from a single sample sequenced in a study of T cell responses to AZD1222 COVID-19 vaccine. Profiled with immunoSEQ multiplex PCR; TCRdb holds only in-frame clones, not every one. The sample records roughly 170,000 clones, 88% being singletons. The material was peripheral blood, obtained on day 0 of AZD1222 vaccination. The receptors come from an adult in good health.

This clone appeared a few times. This chain links TRBV7-2 with TRBJ2-2, with a tentative D call TRBD1 (6 bases). The germline V gene has CDR1 SGHTA and CDR2 FQGNSA. V lost 5 bases to trimming and J lost 4 bases, with 26 bases between them. The CDR3 is 19 residues long. CDR3: CASSIKAGVMGSGTGELFF. The CDR3 region has the DNA TGTGCCAGCAGCATCAAGGCAGGGGTAATGGGAAGCGGCACCGGGGAGCTGTTTTTT.

The chain is built from TRBV28 and TRBJ2-2, with a tentative D call TRBD1 (5 bases). Looked up from germline, CDR1 is MDHEN and CDR2 is SYDVKM. Trimming removed 9 bases at V and 0 bases at J, with 11 bases between. This CDR3 is built from 14 residues. Written as DNA, the CDR3 is TGTGCCAGTCGTAGGGGTGCGAACACCGGGGAGCTGTTTTTT. This sequence encodes CASRRGANTGELFF.

A note on this clone: Additional DNA sequences in this sample encode the identical CDR3. The V and J genes are TRBV20-1 and TRBJ2-7; 7 bases fit TRBD1. The CDR3 sequence is 11 residues long. J lost 3 bases, V lost 6 bases, and 2 bases had no gene match. Germline V gene lookup returns CDR1 DFQATT and CDR2 SNEGSKA (reference sequence). CDR3 DNA: TGCAGTGCGTGGACAGGCTACGAGCAGTACTTC. This encodes CSAWTGYEQYF.

The genes are TRBV5-6 and TRBJ2-1; possible D gene TRBD2, 5 bases. Germline values: CDR1 SGHDT, CDR2 YYEEEE. The CDR3 has 16 amino acids. V dropped 1 base and J dropped 1 base, with 12 bases sitting between them. The CDR3, as DNA: TGTGCCAGCAGCTTGATCACGGGAAATTCCTACAATGAGCAGTTCTTC. It codes for CASSLITGNSYNEQFF.

The V gene is TRBV19, the J gene TRBJ1-6; 7 bases fit TRBD1. This CDR3 spans 13 amino acids. The germline CDR1 and CDR2 sequences are LNHDA and SQIVND (reference sequence). Trimming removed 4 bases from V and 7 bases from J; junction bases left unmatched: 1. DNA of the CDR3: TGTGCCAGTAGTAGGGACAGAAATTCACCCCTCCACTTT. Protein: CASSRDRNSPLHF.

Written as DNA, the CDR3 is TGTGCCAGCTCACCACCGAGGGCAGAGGGCTCCTACGAGCAGTACTTC. Its protein product is CASSPPRAEGSYEQYF. This chain links TRBV18 with TRBJ2-7, with TRBD2 as a possible D gene (5 bases). The CDR3 length is 16 residues. V lost 0 bases, J lost 0 bases, and 12 bases lay in between. Looked up from germline, CDR1 is KGHSH and CDR2 is LQKENI.

This clone has only one observation. The chain combines TRBV19 with TRBJ2-3, with D unresolved. Germline assignment: CDR1 LNHDA and CDR2 SQIVND (reference sequence). This CDR3 spans 15 amino acids. The V end lost 1 base, the J end lost 0 bases, and 8 bases lay between the germline ends. The CDR3 coding sequence is TGTGCCAGTAGTATAGCTACTCCTAGCACAGATACGCAGTATTTT. This gives the protein CASSIATPSTDTQYF.

The genes are TRBV3-1 (or the pseudogene TRBV3-2) and TRBJ1-2; 10 bases are a match to TRBD1. CDR1 and CDR2 (germline): LGHDT, YNNKEL (reference sequence). This CDR3 has 16 amino acids. V was pared by 3 bases and J by 4 bases, with 8 bases of the junction left unmatched. CDR3 sequence (DNA): TGTGCCAGCAGCCACGACAGGGGGCGGGCCATCTATGGCTACACCTTC. This gives the protein CASSHDRGRAIYGYTF.

J is TRBJ2-5 and V is TRBV24-1, with D possibly TRBD1 on 6 matching bases. Germline CDR1 KGHDR, CDR2 SFDVKD. This CDR3 is 13 amino acids long. V lost 3 bases and J lost 5, with 9 bases in between. The CDR3 spells CATSDTGLETQYF. CDR3 coding DNA: TGTGCCACCAGTGATACAGGGCTGGAGACCCAGTACTTC.